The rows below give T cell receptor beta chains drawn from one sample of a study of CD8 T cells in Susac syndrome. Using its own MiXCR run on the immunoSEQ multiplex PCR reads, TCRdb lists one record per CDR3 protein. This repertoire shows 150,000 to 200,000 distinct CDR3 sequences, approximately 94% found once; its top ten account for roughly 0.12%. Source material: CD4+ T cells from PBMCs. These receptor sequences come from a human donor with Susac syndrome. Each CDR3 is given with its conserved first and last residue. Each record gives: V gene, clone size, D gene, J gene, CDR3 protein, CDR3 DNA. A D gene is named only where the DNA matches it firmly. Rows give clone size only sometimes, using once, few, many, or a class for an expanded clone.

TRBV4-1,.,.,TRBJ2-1,CASSQGASIGPRHEQFF,TGCGCCAGCAGCCAAGGCGCGTCGATAGGCCCTCGGCATGAGCAGTTCTTC
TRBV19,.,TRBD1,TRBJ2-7,CASSMPDRGYEQYF,TGTGCCAGTAGTATGCCGGACAGGGGATACGAGCAGTACTTC
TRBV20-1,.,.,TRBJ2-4,CSAFDSRVAKNIQYF,TGCAGTGCTTTTGACTCTCGCGTGGCCAAAAACATTCAGTACTTC
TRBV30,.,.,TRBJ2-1,CAWSKSRGAPQFF,TGTGCCTGGAGTAAATCAAGGGGGGCTCCCCAGTTCTTC
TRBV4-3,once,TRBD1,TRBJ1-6,CASSQEQGSENSPLHF,TGCGCCAGCAGCCAAGAACAGGGGTCTGAAAATTCACCCCTCCACTTT
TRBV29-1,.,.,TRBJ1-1,CSAGGRATEAFF,TGCAGCGCCGGAGGCCGAGCGACTGAAGCTTTCTTT
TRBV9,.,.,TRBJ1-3,CASSVAAERRGNTIYF,TGTGCCAGCAGCGTAGCAGCGGAAAGGCGGGGAAACACCATATATTTT
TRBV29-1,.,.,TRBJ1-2,CSVRRAYGYTF,TGCAGCGTCCGCCGCGCCTATGGCTACACCTTC
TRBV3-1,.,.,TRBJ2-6,CASSRIGSPGANVLTF,TGTGCCAGCAGCCGGATAGGGAGTCCTGGGGCCAACGTCCTGACTTTC
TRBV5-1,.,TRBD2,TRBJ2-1,CASSSLAVSSYNEQFF,TGCGCCAGCAGCTCACTAGCGGTGAGCTCCTACAATGAGCAGTTCTTC
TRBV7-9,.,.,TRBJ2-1,CASSLGSSNPYNEQFF,TGTGCCAGCAGCTTAGGGTCTAGCAACCCCTACAATGAGCAGTTCTTC
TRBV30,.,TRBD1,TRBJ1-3,CAWRRDRVRSGNTIYF,TGTGCCTGGCGTCGGGACAGGGTCAGGTCTGGAAACACCATATATTTT
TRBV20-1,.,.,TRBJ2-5,CSASRAGPETQYF,TGCAGTGCTAGTAGGGCGGGTCCCGAGACCCAGTACTTC
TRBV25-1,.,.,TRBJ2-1,CASSEGRGIDSYNEQFF,TGTGCCAGCAGTGAAGGACGCGGGATCGATTCCTACAATGAGCAGTTCTTC
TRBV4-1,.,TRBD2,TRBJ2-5,CASSPQSSGGLGTQYF,TGCGCCAGCAGCCCCCAATCGAGCGGGGGGCTGGGGACCCAGTACTTC
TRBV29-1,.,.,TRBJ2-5,CSVGRGADQETQYF,TGCAGCGTTGGTCGGGGGGCGGATCAAGAGACCCAGTACTTC
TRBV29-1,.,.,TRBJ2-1,CSVRPARNEQFF,TGCAGCGTTCGGCCGGCGAGGAATGAGCAGTTCTTC
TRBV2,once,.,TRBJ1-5,CASMGSPGQPQHF,TGTGCCAGCATGGGGTCCCCGGGGCAGCCCCAGCATTTT
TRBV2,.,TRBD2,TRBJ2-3,CASSEARLAGMGDTQYF,TGTGCCAGCAGTGAAGCGCGACTAGCGGGGATGGGAGATACGCAGTATTTT
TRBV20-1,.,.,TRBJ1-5,CSASQGGNSNQPQHF,TGCAGTGCTAGCCAAGGAGGGAATAGCAATCAGCCCCAGCATTTT
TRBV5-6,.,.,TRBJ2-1,CASSLVGAQGGAIEQFF,TGTGCCAGCAGCTTGGTGGGGGCACAGGGTGGGGCGATCGAGCAGTTCTTC
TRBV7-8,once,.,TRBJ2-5,CASSLGTELETQYF,TGTGCCAGCAGCTTAGGTACAGAACTAGAGACCCAGTACTTC
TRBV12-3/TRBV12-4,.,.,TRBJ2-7,CASSLKGRNEQYF,TGTGCCAGCAGTTTGAAGGGTAGGAACGAGCAGTACTTC
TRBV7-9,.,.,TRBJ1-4,CASSLAGGNEKLFF,TGTGCCAGCAGCTTAGCGGGCGGTAATGAAAAACTGTTTTTT
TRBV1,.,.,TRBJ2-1,CTSSWGRGEQFF,TGCACCAGCAGCTGGGGCCGGGGTGAGCAGTTCTTC
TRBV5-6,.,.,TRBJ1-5,CASAKGVGNQPQHF,TGTGCCAGCGCCAAGGGGGTTGGCAATCAGCCCCAGCATTTT
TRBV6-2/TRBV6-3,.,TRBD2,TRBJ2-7,CASTDVLAGAQSSYEQYF,TGTGCCAGCACCGACGTGTTAGCGGGGGCCCAAAGCTCCTACGAGCAGTACTTC
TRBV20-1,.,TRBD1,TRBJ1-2,CSASSGGRRYGYTF,TGCAGTGCTTCGTCAGGGGGCCGTAGGTATGGCTACACCTTC
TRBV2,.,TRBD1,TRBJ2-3,CASSMRTGLSDTQYF,TGTGCCAGCAGTATGAGGACAGGGCTATCAGATACGCAGTATTTT
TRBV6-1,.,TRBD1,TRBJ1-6,CASSRQGFRPNSPLHF,TGTGCCAGCAGTCGACAGGGGTTTAGGCCAAATTCACCCCTCCACTTT
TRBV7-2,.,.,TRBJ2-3,CASSPLGGRTDTQYF,TGTGCCAGCAGCCCACTGGGCGGTCGCACAGATACGCAGTATTTT
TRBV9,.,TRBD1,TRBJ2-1,CASSVGLDQGAEQFF,TGTGCCAGCAGCGTAGGACTCGACCAGGGGGCTGAGCAGTTCTTC
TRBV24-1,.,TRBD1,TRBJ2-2,CATSDSRAPGTGNSGELFF,TGTGCCACCAGTGACTCCCGCGCTCCCGGGACAGGCAATTCCGGGGAGCTGTTTTTT